This is a list of T cell receptor beta chains from one sample in a study of CD8+ T cells in alopecia areata. Generated by immunoSEQ multiplex PCR, the TCRdb table keeps only in-frame clones and is missing some. The sample records 200,000 or so clones, 50% to 60% being singletons. The source was CD4+ T cells sorted from blood, collected at week 0. The receptors were gathered from a human donor with alopecia areata. Each CDR3 is given with its conserved first and last residue. The order of the fields is D gene, V gene, J gene, clone size, CDR3 DNA, CDR3 protein. D genes are given only for firm matches. Some rows have no size entry. The others give once, few or many, or a class for an expanded clone.

d_gene: -
v_gene: TRBV5-1
j_gene: TRBJ2-4
abundance: -
CDR3nt: TGCGCCAGCAGCTGGGGGCGGGCCAAAAACATTCAGTACTTC
CDR3aa: CASSWGRAKNIQYF

d_gene: -
v_gene: TRBV28
j_gene: TRBJ1-1
abundance: -
CDR3nt: TGTGCCAGCACAGGTTGGTATGAAGCTTTCTTT
CDR3aa: CASTGWYEAFF

d_gene: TRBD2
v_gene: TRBV29-1
j_gene: TRBJ2-3
abundance: -
CDR3nt: TGCAGCGTAGGGACTACGACACGCACAGATACGCAGTATTTT
CDR3aa: CSVGTTTRTDTQYF

d_gene: TRBD1
v_gene: TRBV5-4
j_gene: TRBJ2-1
abundance: few
CDR3nt: TGTGCCAGCAGCCCACGGACAGGTCCCTTATCCTACAATGAGCAGTTCTTC
CDR3aa: CASSPRTGPLSYNEQFF

d_gene: -
v_gene: TRBV13
j_gene: TRBJ1-2
abundance: -
CDR3nt: TGTGCCAGCAGCCTAGATTCCCGCGTCTATGGCTACACCTTC
CDR3aa: CASSLDSRVYGYTF

d_gene: TRBD1
v_gene: TRBV30
j_gene: TRBJ2-6
abundance: -
CDR3nt: TGTGCCTGGGCCGGGGCCTCTAGGGGGCGCACGGCTGGGGCCAACGTCCTGACTTTC
CDR3aa: CAWAGASRGRTAGANVLTF

d_gene: -
v_gene: TRBV5-1
j_gene: TRBJ1-4
abundance: -
CDR3nt: TGCGCCAGCAGCCCGGGACGGTATAATGAAAAACTGTTTTTT
CDR3aa: CASSPGRYNEKLFF

d_gene: -
v_gene: TRBV30
j_gene: TRBJ1-1
abundance: -
CDR3nt: TGTGCCTGGAGTGTACAGGGTAACGGTGAAGCTTTCTTT
CDR3aa: CAWSVQGNGEAFF

d_gene: TRBD1
v_gene: TRBV6-1
j_gene: TRBJ2-7
abundance: -
CDR3nt: TGTGCCACGGGACAGGGAAGCGAGCAGTACTTC
CDR3aa: CATGQGSEQYF

d_gene: TRBD1
v_gene: TRBV29-1
j_gene: TRBJ1-2
abundance: few
CDR3nt: TGCAGCGTTGGTAGCAGGGGGCCCTATGGCTACACCTTC
CDR3aa: CSVGSRGPYGYTF

d_gene: -
v_gene: TRBV4-1
j_gene: TRBJ2-1
abundance: many
CDR3nt: TGCGCCAGCAGCCAAGCTAGTAGTGAGCAGTTCTTC
CDR3aa: CASSQASSEQFF